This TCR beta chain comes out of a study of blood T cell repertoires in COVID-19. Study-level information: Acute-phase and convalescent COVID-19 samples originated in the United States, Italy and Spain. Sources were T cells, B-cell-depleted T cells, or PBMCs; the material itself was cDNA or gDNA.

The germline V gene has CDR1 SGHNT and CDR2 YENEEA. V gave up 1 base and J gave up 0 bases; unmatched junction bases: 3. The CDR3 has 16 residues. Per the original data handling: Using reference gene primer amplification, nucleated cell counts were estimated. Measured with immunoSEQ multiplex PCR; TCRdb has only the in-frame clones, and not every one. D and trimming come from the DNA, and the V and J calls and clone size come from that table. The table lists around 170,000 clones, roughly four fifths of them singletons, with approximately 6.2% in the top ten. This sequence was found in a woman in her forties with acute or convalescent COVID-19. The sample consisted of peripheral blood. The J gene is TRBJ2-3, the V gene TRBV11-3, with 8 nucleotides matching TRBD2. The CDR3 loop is CASSLGLAGSTDTQYF. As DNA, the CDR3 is TGTGCCAGCAGCTTAGGCCTAGCGGGTAGCACAGATACGCAGTATTTT.